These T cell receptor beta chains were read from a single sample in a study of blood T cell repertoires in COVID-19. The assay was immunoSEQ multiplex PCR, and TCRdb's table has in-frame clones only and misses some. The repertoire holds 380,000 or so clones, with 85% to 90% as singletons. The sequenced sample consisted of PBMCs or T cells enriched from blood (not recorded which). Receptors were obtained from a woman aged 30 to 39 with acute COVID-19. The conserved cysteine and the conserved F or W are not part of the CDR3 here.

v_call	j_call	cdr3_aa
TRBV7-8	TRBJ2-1	ASSLGAGPYNEQF
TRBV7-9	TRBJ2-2	ASSLASAGELF
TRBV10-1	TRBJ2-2	ASSRQYTGELF
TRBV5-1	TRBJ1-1	ASSLLSNTEAF
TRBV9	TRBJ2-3	ASSVVGATRDTQY
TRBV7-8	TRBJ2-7	ASSSYRGSTSYEQY
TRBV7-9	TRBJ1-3	ASSLDRVSSGNTIY
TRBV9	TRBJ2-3	ASSVEAGGFTDTQY
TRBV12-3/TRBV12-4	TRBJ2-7	ASSPNFYEQY
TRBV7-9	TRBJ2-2	ASSHPTGEGAGELF
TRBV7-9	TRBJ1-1	ASTLTGTAGLEAF
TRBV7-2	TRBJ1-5	ASSLSPDFNQPQH
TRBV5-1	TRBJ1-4	ASSDSQGVGEKLF